This T cell receptor (beta chain) originates from a study of regulatory T cells in long-lasting Graves disease. Overall study findings and caveats: There were preferences for TRBV28, TRBJ1-2 and TRBJ2-5 in persistent disease.

The CDR3 has 15 amino acids. Per germline, CDR1 SGHRS and CDR2 YFSETQ. Specified time point: newly diagnosed GD, antithyroid drugs for less than 3 months. Preparation of the TCR library used RNA extracted from PBMCs. Approximately 8.9-milliliter peripheral blood samples went into EDTA tubes. Arm-PCR of CDR3 regions with iRepertoire HTBI primers generated TCR beta libraries. TCRdb reprocessed the multiplex PCR reads with MiXCR, giving one entry per CDR3 protein. The sample has about 350,000 distinct CDR3 sequences; about 17% are singletons. Comment on this clonotype: Its matching antigen is unknown. It may be a read error: a sequence one base away is much more abundant.

This sample also appeared in a second study, on T cells in Graves' hyperthyroidism and ophthalmopathy. That work adds: The HTBI primer set drove a first-round RT-PCR of the TCR CDR3. From stable hyperthyroidism, ophthalmopathy was set apart by a 13 V-J model.

The sequence came from a woman aged 18-29 years with Graves disease. The chain links TRBV5-1 to TRBJ1-6, with TRBD1 matching over 7 bases. Sequenced here: peripheral blood mononuclear cells (PBMCs), sampled at new diagnosis, from a patient treated with antithyroid drugs. The CDR3 nucleotides are TGCGCCAGCAGCTATAGGACAGGTGCTAATTCACCCCCCCACTTT. Protein: CASSYRTGANSPPHF.